This T cell receptor beta chain is drawn from a study of T cell repertoires in cytomegalovirus infection. On the study more broadly: TCR beta signatures that were public indicated CMV infection and matching HLA type. Study-level results: It was HLA-C-restricted CMV-specific TCR beta clonotypes that dominated the response ex vivo. Public TCR beta family frequency separated CMV-and-HLA carriers, including in an independent cohort.

Germline V lookup: CDR1 SGHVT, CDR2 SQSDAQ. The CDR3 length is 15 residues. Trimming removed 4 bases from V and 3 bases from J; junction bases left unmatched: 5. This clonotype was seen only a few times. Its antigen is as yet unknown. MiXCR, run by TCRdb on the reads, gives a single entry per CDR3 protein. There are roughly 310,000 distinct CDR3 sequences in the sample; about 27% occur only once, and around 20% lies in the top ten. The clonotype originates from a human donor in good health (CMV status not recorded). Some clones in this sample may be carry-over from other donors' samples. The chain recombines TRBV7-4 with TRBJ1-5; TRBD1 matches 8 bases. The specimen comprised cultured PBMCs, sampled from culture after CMV antigen stimulation. The CDR3 sequence: CASSSGGLPNQPQHF. The CDR3 DNA reads as TGTGCCAGCAGCTCAGGGGGCCTACCCAATCAGCCCCAGCATTTT. Looking up the rest from reference TRBV7-4 and TRBJ1-5 gives the full variable domain: GAGVSQSPRYKVAKRGRDVALRCDSISGHVTLYWYRQTLGQGSEVLTYSQSDAQRDKSGRPSGRFSAERPERSVSTLKIQRTEQGDSAVYLCASSSGGLPNQPQHFGDGTRLSIL.